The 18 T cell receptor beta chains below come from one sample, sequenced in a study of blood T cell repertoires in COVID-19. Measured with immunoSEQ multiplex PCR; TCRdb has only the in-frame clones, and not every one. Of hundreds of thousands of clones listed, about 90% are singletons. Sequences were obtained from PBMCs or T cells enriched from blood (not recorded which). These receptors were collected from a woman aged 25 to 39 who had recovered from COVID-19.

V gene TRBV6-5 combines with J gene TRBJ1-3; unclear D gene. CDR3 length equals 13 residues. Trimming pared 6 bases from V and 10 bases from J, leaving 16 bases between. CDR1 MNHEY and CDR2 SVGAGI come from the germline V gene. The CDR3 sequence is CASRKRMENTIYF. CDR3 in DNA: TGTGCCAGCAGGAAGAGGATGGAAAATACCATATATTTT.

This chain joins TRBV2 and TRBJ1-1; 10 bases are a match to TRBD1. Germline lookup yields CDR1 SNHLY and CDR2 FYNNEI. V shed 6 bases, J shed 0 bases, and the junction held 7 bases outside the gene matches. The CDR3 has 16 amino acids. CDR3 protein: CASSLDRGRLNTEAFF. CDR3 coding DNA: TGTGCCAGCAGCCTCGACAGGGGGCGTTTGAACACTGAAGCTTTCTTT.

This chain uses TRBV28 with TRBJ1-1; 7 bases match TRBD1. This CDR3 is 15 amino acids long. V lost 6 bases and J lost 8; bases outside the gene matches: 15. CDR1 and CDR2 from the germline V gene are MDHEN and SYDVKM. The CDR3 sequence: CASSNYLGTVSEAFF. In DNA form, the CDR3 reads TGTGCCAGCAGCAATTACCTCGGGACAGTTTCCGAAGCTTTCTTT.

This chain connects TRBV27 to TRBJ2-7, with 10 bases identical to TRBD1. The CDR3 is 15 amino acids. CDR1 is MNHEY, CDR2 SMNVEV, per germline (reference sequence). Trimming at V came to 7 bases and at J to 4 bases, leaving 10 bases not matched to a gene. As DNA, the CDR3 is TGTGCCAGCAAATCTCTCGGGACAGGGGCTTACGAGCAGTACTTC. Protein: CASKSLGTGAYEQYF.

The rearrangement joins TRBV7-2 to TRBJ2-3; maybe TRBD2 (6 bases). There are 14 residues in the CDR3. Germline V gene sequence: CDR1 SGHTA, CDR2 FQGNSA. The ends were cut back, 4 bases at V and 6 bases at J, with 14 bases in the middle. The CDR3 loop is CASSYRLGRDTQYF. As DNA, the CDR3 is TGTGCCAGCAGCTACCGACTAGGAAGGGATACGCAGTATTTT.

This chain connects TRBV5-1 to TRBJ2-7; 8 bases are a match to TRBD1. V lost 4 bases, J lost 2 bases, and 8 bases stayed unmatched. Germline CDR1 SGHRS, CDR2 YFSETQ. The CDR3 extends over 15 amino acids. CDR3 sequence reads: CASSRNRGDPYEQYF. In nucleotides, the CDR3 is TGCGCCAGCAGCCGCAACAGGGGGGATCCCTACGAGCAGTACTTC.

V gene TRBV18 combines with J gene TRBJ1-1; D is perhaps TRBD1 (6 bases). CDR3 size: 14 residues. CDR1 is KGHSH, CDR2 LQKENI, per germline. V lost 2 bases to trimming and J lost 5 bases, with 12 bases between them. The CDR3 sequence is CASSPGGGGTEAFF. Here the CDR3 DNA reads TGTGCCAGCTCACCAGGAGGGGGAGGGACTGAAGCTTTCTTT. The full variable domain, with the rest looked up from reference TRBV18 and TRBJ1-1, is NAGVMQNPRHLVRRRGQEARLRCSPMKGHSHVYWYRQLPEEGLKFMVYLQKENIIDESGMPKERFSAEFPKEGPSILRIQQVVRGDSAAYFCASSPGGGGTEAFFGQGTRLTVV.

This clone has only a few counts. The CDR3 nucleotides are TGTGCCAGTACCCCGCGTCCGGGACAGAAAGGAAACACCATATATTTT. This gives the protein CASTPRPGQKGNTIYF. The rearrangement joins TRBV19 to TRBJ1-3, with 7 bases matching TRBD1. The germline V gene encodes CDR1 LNHDA and CDR2 SQIVND (reference sequence). V gave up 7 bases and J gave up 4 bases; unmatched junction bases: 13. CDR3 length: 16 amino acids.

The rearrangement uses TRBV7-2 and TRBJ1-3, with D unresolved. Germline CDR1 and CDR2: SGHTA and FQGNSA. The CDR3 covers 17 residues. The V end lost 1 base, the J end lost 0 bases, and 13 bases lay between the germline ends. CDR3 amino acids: CASSLVSRASSGNTIYF. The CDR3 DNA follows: TGTGCCAGCAGCTTAGTCTCGCGAGCCTCCTCTGGAAACACCATATATTTT. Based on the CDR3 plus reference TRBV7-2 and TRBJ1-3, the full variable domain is GAGVSQSPSNKVTEKGKDVELRCDPISGHTALYWYRQSLGQGLEFLIYFQGNSAPDKSGLPSDRFSAERTGGSVSTLTIQRTQQEDSAVYLCASSLVSRASSGNTIYFGEGSWLTVV.

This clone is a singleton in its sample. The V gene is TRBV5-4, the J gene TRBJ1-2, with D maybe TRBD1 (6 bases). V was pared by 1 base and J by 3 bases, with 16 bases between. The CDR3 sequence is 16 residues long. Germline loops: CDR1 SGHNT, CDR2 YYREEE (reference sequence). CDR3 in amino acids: CASSLIRDTGDYGYTF. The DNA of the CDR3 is TGTGCCAGCAGCTTGATCCGGGACACCGGGGACTATGGCTACACCTTC.

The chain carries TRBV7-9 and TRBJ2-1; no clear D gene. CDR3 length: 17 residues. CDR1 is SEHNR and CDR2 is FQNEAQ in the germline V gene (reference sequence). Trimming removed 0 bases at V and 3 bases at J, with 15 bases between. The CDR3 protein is CASSLAAIILNYNEQFF. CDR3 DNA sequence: TGTGCCAGCAGCTTAGCGGCAATCATATTAAACTACAATGAGCAGTTCTTC.

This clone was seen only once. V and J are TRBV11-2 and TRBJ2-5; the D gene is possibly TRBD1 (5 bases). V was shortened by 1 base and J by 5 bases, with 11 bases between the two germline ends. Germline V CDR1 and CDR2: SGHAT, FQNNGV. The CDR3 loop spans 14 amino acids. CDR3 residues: CASSLVTVGETQYF. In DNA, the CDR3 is TGTGCCAGCAGCTTAGTGACAGTCGGGGAGACCCAGTACTTC.

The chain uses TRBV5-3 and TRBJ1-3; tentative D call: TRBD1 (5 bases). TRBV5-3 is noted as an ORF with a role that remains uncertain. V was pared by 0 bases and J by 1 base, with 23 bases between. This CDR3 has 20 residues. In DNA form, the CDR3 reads TGTGCCAGAAGCTTGGGGGCCTTGTACAGGCCTTTGACTTCTGGAAACACCATATATTTT. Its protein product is CARSLGALYRPLTSGNTIYF.

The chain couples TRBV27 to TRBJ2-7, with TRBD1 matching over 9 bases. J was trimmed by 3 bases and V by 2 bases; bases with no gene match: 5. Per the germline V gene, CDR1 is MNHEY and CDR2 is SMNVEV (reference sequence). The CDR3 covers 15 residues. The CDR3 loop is CASSLTRQGVYEQYF. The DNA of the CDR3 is TGTGCCAGCAGTTTAACGAGACAGGGGGTCTACGAGCAGTACTTC.

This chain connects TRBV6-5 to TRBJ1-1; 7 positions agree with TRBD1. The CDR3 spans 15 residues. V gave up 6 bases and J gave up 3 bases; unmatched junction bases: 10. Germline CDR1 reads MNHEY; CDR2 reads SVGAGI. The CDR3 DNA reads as TGTGCCAGCAGGACAGGGTTTGGCACACACACTGAAGCTTTCTTT. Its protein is CASRTGFGTHTEAFF.

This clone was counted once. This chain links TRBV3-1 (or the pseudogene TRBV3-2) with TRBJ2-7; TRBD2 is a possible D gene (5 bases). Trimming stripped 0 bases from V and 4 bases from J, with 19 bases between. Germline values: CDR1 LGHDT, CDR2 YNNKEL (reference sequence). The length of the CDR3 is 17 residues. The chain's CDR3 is CASSQETRSGHAYEQYF. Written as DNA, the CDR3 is TGTGCCAGCAGCCAAGAGACGAGGAGCGGCCACGCTTACGAGCAGTACTTC.

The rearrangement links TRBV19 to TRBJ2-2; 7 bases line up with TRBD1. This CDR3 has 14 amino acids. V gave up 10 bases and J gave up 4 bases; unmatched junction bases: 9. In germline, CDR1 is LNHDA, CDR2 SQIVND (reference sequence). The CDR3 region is CATATGWTTGELFF. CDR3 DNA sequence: TGTGCCACCGCGACAGGGTGGACCACCGGGGAGCTGTTTTTT. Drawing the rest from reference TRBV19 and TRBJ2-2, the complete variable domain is DGGITQSPKYLFRKEGQNVTLSCEQNLNHDAMYWYRQDPGQGLRLIYYSQIVNDFQKGDIAEGYSVSREKKESFPLTVTSAQKNPTAFYLCATATGWTTGELFFGEGSRLTVL.

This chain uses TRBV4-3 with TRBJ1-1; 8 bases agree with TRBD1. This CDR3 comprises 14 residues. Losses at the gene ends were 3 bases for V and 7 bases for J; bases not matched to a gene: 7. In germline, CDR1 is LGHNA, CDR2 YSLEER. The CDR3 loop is CASSQVTGALEAFF. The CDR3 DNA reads TGCGCCAGCAGCCAGGTGACAGGGGCCCTTGAAGCTTTCTTT.